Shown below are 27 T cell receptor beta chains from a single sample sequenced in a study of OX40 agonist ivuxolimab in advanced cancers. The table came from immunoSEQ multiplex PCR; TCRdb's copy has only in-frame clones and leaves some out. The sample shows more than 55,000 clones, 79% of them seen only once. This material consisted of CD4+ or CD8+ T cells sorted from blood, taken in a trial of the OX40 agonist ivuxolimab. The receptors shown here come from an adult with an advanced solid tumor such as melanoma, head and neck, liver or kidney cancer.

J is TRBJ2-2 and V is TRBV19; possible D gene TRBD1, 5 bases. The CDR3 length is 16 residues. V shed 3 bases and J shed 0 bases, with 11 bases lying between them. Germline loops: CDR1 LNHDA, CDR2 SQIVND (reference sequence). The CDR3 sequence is CASSISRGSNTGELFF. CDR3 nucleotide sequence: TGTGCCAGTAGTATCTCAAGGGGCTCGAACACCGGGGAGCTGTTTTTT.

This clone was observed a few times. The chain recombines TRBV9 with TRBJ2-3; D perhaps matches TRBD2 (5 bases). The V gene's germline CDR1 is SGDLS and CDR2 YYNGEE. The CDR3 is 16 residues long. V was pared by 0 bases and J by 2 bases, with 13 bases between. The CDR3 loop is CASSVDARGITDTQYF. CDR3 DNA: TGTGCCAGCAGCGTAGACGCGAGAGGGATCACAGATACGCAGTATTTT.

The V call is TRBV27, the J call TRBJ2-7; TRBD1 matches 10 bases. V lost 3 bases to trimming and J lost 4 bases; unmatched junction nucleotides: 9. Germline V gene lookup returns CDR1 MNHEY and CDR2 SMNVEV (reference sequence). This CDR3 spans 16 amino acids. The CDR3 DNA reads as TGTGCCAGCAGTTTCCAAGCTAGGGACAGGGGTTACGAGCAGTACTTC. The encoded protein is CASSFQARDRGYEQYF.

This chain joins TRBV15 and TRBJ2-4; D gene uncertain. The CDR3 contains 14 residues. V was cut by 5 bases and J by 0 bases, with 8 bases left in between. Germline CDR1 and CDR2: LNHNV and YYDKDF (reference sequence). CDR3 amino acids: CATSGPVAKNIQYF. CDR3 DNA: TGTGCCACCAGCGGGCCAGTAGCCAAAAACATTCAGTACTTC.

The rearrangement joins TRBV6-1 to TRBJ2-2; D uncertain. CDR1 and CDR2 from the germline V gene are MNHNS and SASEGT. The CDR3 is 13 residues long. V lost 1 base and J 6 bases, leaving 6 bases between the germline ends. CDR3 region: CASSEGSPGELFF. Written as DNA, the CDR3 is TGTGCCAGCAGTGAAGGGAGTCCCGGGGAGCTGTTTTTT.

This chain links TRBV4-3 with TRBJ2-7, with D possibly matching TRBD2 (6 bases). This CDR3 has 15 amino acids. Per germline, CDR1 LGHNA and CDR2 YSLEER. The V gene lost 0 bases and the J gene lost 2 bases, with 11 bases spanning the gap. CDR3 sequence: CASSQDRGTTYEQYF. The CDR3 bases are TGCGCCAGCAGCCAAGACCGCGGGACCACCTACGAGCAGTACTTC.

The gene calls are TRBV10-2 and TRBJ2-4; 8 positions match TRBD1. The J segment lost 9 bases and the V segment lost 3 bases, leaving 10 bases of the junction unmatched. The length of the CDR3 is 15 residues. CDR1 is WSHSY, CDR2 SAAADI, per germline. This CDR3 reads CASSDQGARGSIQYF. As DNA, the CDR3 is TGCGCCAGCAGTGATCAGGGGGCCAGAGGAAGCATTCAGTACTTC.

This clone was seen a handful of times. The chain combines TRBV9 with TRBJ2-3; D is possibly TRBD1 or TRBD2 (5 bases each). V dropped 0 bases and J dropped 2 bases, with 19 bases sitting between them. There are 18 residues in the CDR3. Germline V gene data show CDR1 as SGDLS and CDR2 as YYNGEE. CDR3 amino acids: CASSVGGGSTGVTDTQYF. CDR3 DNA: TGTGCCAGCAGCGTAGGTGGGGGATCCACCGGCGTCACAGATACGCAGTATTTT.

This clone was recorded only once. The CDR3 sequence: CASSYGTGWVAFF. The DNA of the CDR3 is TGTGCCAGCAGTTACGGGACAGGGTGGGTAGCTTTCTTT. V is TRBV6-5 and J is TRBJ1-1; 9 bases fit TRBD1. CDR1 and CDR2 from the germline V gene are MNHEY and SVGAGI. V trimming: 2 bases; J trimming: 10 bases; junction bases outside the gene matches: 5. The CDR3 has 13 amino acids.

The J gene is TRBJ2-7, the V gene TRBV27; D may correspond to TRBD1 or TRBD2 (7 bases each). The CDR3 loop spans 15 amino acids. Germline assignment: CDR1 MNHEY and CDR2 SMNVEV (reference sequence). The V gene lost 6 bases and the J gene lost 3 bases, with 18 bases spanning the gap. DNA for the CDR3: TGTGCCAGCAGCCGCAGGGGGGGCGCGATCTACGAGCAGTACTTC. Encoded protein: CASSRRGGAIYEQYF.

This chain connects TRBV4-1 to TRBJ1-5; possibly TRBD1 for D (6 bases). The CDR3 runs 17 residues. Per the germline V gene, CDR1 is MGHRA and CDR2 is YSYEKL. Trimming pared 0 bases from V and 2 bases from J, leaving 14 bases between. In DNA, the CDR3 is TGCGCCAGCAGCCAAGACCAAACAGGGTCGCGCAATCAGCCCCAGCATTTT. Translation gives CASSQDQTGSRNQPQHF.

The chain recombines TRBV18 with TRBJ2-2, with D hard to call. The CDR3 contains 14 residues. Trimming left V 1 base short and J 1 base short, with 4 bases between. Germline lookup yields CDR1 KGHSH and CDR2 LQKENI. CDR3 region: CASSPQGNTGELFF. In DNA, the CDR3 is TGTGCCAGCTCACCACAAGGGAACACCGGGGAGCTGTTTTTT.

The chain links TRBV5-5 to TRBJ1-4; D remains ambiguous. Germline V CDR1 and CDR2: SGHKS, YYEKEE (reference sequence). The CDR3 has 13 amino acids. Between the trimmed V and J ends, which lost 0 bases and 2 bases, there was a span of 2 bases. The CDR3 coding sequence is TGTGCCAGCAGCTTGGGGACTAATGAAAAACTGTTTTTT. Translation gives CASSLGTNEKLFF. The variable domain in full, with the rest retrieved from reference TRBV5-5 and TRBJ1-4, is DAGVTQSPTHLIKTRGQQVTLRCSPISGHKSVSWYQQVLGQGPQFIFQYYEKEERGRGNFPDRFSARQFPNYSSELNVNALLLGDSALYLCASSLGTNEKLFFGSGTQLSVL.

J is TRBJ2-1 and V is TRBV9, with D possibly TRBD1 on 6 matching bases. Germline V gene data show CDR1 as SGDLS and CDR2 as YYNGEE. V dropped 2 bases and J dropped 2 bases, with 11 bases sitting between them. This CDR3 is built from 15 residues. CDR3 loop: CASSVAWGPYNEQFF. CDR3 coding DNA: TGTGCCAGCAGCGTTGCCTGGGGGCCCTACAATGAGCAGTTCTTC.

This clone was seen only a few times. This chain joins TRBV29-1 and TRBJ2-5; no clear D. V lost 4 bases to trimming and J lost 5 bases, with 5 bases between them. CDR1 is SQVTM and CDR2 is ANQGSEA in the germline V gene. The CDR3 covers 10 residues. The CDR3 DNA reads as TGCAGCGTTGTGGGGGAGACCCAGTACTTC. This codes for CSVVGETQYF.

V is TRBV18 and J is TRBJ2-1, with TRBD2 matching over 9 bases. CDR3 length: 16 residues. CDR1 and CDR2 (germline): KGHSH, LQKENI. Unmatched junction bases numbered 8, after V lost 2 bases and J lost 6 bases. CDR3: CASSPMASGATNEQFF. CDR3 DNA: TGTGCCAGCTCACCAATGGCTAGCGGGGCCACCAATGAGCAGTTCTTC. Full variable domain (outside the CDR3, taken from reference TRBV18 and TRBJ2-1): NAGVMQNPRHLVRRRGQEARLRCSPMKGHSHVYWYRQLPEEGLKFMVYLQKENIIDESGMPKERFSAEFPKEGPSILRIQQVVRGDSAAYFCASSPMASGATNEQFFGPGTRLTVL.

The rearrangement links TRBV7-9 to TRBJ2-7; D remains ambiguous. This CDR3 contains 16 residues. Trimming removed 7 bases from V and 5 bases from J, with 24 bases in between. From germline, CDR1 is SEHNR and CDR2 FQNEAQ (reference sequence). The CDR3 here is CASNPSRLGSINEQYF. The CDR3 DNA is TGTGCCAGCAACCCCAGCCGGCTAGGATCCATCAACGAGCAGTACTTC. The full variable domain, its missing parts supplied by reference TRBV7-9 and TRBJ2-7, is DTGVSQNPRHKITKRGQNVTFRCDPISEHNRLYWYRQTLGQGPEFLTYFQNEAQLEKSRLLSDRFSAERPKGSFSTLEIQRTEQGDSAMYLCASNPSRLGSINEQYFGPGTRLTVT.

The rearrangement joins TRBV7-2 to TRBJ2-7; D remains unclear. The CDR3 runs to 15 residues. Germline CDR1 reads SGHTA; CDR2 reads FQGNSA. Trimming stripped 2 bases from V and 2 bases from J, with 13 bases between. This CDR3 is CASSLTSQSPYEQYF. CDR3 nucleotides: TGTGCCAGCAGCTTAACGTCTCAGTCACCCTACGAGCAGTACTTC.

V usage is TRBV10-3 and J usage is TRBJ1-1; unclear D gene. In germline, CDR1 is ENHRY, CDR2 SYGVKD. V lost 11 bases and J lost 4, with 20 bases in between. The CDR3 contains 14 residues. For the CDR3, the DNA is TGTGCCTTAAGGGTGGAGGGTGAGAGCACTGAAGCTTTCTTT. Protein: CALRVEGESTEAFF.

The CDR3 coding sequence is TGTGCCAGCAGTCCGGACAGCCCGAGCTCCTACGAGCAGTACTTC. It codes for CASSPDSPSSYEQYF. The chain recombines TRBV28 with TRBJ2-7, with D perhaps TRBD1 (6 bases). The germline CDR1 and CDR2 sequences are MDHEN and SYDVKM. The CDR3 length is 15 residues. The V end was cut by 5 bases, the J end by 0 bases, with 14 bases between. The full variable domain, in which reference TRBV28 and TRBJ2-7 provide the parts outside the CDR3, is DVKVTQSSRYLVKRTGEKVFLECVQDMDHENMFWYRQDPGLGLRLIYFSYDVKMKEKGDIPEGYSVSREKKERFSLILESASTNQTSMYLCASSPDSPSSYEQYFGPGTRLTVT.

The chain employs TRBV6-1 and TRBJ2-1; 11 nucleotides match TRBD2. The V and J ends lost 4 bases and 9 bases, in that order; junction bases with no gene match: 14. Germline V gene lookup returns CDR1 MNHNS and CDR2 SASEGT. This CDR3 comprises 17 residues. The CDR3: CASSGTSGRSAVSEQFF. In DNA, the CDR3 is TGTGCCAGCAGTGGAACTAGCGGGAGATCTGCGGTGAGTGAGCAGTTCTTC.

The CDR3 DNA is TGTGCCATCAGGAGCCCCACAGGGGGCTACGAGCAGTACTTC. Its translation is CAIRSPTGGYEQYF. The chain couples TRBV10-3 to TRBJ2-7; 8 nucleotides match TRBD1. V lost 6 bases, J lost 3 bases, and 7 bases stayed unmatched. Per the germline V gene, CDR1 is ENHRY and CDR2 is SYGVKD. The CDR3 covers 14 residues.

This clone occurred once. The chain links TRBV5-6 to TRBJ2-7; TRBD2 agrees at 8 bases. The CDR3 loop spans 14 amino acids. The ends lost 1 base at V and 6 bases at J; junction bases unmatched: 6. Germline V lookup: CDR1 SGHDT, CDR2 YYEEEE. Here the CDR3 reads CASSLPGGLGEQYF. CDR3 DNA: TGTGCCAGCAGCTTGCCGGGAGGGCTGGGCGAGCAGTACTTC.

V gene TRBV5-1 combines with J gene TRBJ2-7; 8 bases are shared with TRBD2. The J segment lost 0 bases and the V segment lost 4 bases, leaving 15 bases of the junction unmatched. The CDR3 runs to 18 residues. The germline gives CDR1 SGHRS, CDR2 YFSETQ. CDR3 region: CASSLGRLAQPSSYEQYF. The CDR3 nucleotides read TGCGCCAGCAGCCTAGGCCGACTAGCGCAACCAAGCTCCTACGAGCAGTACTTC.

Here the CDR3 reads CASSLGAGPYNEQFF. In DNA, the CDR3 is TGTGCCAGCAGCTTAGGGGCGGGCCCATACAATGAGCAGTTCTTC. V usage is TRBV11-2 and J usage is TRBJ2-1; D possibly corresponds to TRBD2 (5 bases). Per the germline V gene, CDR1 is SGHAT and CDR2 is FQNNGV. The CDR3 length is 15 residues. Deletions cut 1 base from V and 4 bases from J, with 11 bases between.

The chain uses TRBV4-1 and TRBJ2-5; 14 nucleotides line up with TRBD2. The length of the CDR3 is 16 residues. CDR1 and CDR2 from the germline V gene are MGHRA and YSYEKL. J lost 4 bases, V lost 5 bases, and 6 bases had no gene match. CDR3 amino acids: CASSSLGLAGGETQYF. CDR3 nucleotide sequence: TGCGCCAGCAGCTCCCTCGGACTAGCGGGAGGAGAGACCCAGTACTTC.

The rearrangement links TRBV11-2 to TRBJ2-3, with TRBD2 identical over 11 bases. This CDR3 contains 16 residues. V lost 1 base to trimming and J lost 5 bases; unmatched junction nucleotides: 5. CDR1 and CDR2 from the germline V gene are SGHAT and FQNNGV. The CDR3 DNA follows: TGTGCCAGCAGCTTAGTAGCGGGGGGGCTGGTAGATACGCAGTATTTT. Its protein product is CASSLVAGGLVDTQYF.